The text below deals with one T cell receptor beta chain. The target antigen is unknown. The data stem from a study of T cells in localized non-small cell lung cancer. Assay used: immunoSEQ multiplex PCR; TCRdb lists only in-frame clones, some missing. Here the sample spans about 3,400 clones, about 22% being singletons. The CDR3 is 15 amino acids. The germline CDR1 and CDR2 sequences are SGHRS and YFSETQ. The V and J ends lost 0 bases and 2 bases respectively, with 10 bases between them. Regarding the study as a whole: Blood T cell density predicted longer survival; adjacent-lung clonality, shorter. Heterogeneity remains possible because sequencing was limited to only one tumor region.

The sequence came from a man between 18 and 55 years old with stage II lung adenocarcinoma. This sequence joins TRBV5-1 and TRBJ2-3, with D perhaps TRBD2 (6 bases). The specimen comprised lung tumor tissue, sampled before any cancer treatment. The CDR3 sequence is CASSLDGEDTDTQYF. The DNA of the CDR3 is TGCGCCAGCAGCTTGGACGGGGAGGACACAGATACGCAGTATTTT. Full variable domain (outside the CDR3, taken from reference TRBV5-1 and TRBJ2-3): KAGVTQTPRYLIKTRGQQVTLSCSPISGHRSVSWYQQTPGQGLQFLFEYFSETQRNKGNFPGRFSGRQFSNSRSEMNVSTLELGDSALYLCASSLDGEDTDTQYFGPGTRLTVL.